What follows is one T cell receptor beta chain and its context. Its recognized antigen is unknown. No quality values exist for individual bases; no much larger clone is one base distant. The data were taken from a study of CD8 T cells in Susac syndrome (dated by TCRdb to about 2019). Describing the broader study: The study used repertoire sequencing to test whether antigen drove CD8+ T cell activation and differentiation in Susac syndrome. Findings and caveats that apply to the study as a whole: The number of individuals in the TCR sequencing and HLA analysis was recognized as being relatively small.

High-throughput TCR beta sequencing profiled peripheral blood CD8+ and CD4+ T cells from healthy donors, Susac syndrome patients and multiple sclerosis patients. The multiple sclerosis controls were treatment-naive patients whose relapsing-remitting disease, either stable or active, fulfilled the revised McDonald criteria. Bulk CD8+ and CD4+ T cells were purified magnetically by negative isolation, whereas CD8+ TEMRA cells were enriched by FACS. Blood was drawn into EDTA tubes, processed within 24 hours, and PBMCs were isolated by density gradient centrifugation. PBMCs intended for TCR sequencing were cryopreserved in liquid nitrogen and thawed later in a water bath at 37 degrees C. A purity of at least 90% was achieved for sorted or isolated CD4+, CD8+ and CD8+ TEMRA cells. RNA was extracted using the RNeasy kit, and roughly 0.45 to 1 ug of the RNA was reverse transcribed with random hexamers. TCR beta CDR3 regions were amplified with the immunoSEQ multiplex PCR assay covering 54 Vbeta and 13 Jbeta segments. PCR amplification bias was corrected using a synthetic template baseline for primer optimization and computational correction. In the source study's methods: Reads were assigned to V, D and J genes according to IMGT and analyzed in immunoSEQ Analyzer, with only productive sequences retained. Clonality was computed as one minus Shannon entropy normalized by log2 of the number of productive unique sequences. For each patient and control, public and private clones were evaluated among the 100 most prevalent clones. Clones were defined as Susac-specific if absent from the healthy and MS cohorts, from over a thousand published viral clones and from other ImmuneACCESS disease sequences. Using fastp trimming at Q25 and MiXCR clonotype assembly, TCRdb reanalyzed the public sequencing data and kept in-frame beta chains. Each entry is one CDR3 protein sequence, shown with its most common DNA and genes. TCRdb, not the original authors, processed these V and J calls. The sample table holds about 200,000 distinct CDR3 sequences, of which more than 85% were seen once. In total, the top ten clones hold about 0.08% of the sample.

V and J lose 5 bases and 5 bases, and a span of 12 bases separates them. The CDR3 runs 14 amino acids, cysteine and phenylalanine included. The entry retains the CDR3 DNA only, 42 bases that are in frame from base 1. From a lookup of the germline V gene (reference sequence), CDR1 and CDR2 are MNHEY and SMNVEV. The clonotype comes from a human donor with multiple sclerosis. Rearrangement joined TRBV27 to TRBJ1-4, with an unclear D gene assignment. Sequences were obtained from CD4+ T cells from PBMCs. The DNA sequence is given as TGTGCCAGCAGTCCGCCCCGGCCAAATGAAAAACTGTTTTTT. Its product reads: CASSPPRPNEKLFF.